The next 18 T cell receptor beta chains were all read from a single sample in a study of blood T cells in healthy people across ages. A sample-barcoded 5' primer and a J-beta primer mix were used in a second PCR of roughly 7 to 11 cycles. Each CDR3 protein gets one entry after TCRdb re-called the 5' RACE reads with MiXCR. The table records just over 1 million distinct CDR3 sequences, 40% to 50% of them present only once. Sequencing was done on a sample of blood. These receptor sequences come from a woman in her sixties in good health.

The V gene is TRBV27, the J gene TRBJ2-7; 7 positions agree with TRBD1. With V trimmed by 6 bases and J by 0 bases, 8 bases remained unmatched. This CDR3 spans 15 amino acids. CDR1 MNHEY and CDR2 SMNVEV come from the germline V gene (reference sequence). CDR3 residues: CASSYRGSSSYEQYF. The CDR3 coding sequence is TGTGCCAGCAGCTACAGGGGTAGTAGCTCCTACGAGCAGTACTTC.

This chain joins TRBV3-1 and TRBJ2-5, with 7 bases matching TRBD1. The CDR3 extends over 13 amino acids. V was clipped by 4 bases and J by 11 bases; unmatched bases: 10. CDR1 is LGHDT and CDR2 is YNNKEL in the germline V gene (reference sequence). In nucleotides, the CDR3 is TGTGCCAGCAGCCCCGGGACAGCCTGTGGGCAGTACTTC. Its translation: CASSPGTACGQYF.

The V and J genes are TRBV30 and TRBJ1-1; D is perhaps TRBD1 (5 bases). Germline V gene lookup returns CDR1 GTSNPN and CDR2 SVGIG (reference sequence). The CDR3 covers 13 residues. V lost 3 bases and J lost 1, with 9 bases in between. The CDR3 region is CAWRGQGNTEAFF. For the CDR3, the DNA is TGTGCCTGGAGAGGGCAGGGGAACACTGAAGCTTTCTTT.

This clonotype has a handful of counts. CDR3 loop: CASRRDRGTYGYTF. In DNA, the CDR3 is TGTGCCAGCAGACGGGACCGCGGAACATATGGCTACACCTTC. The chain is built from TRBV27 and TRBJ1-2; possible D gene TRBD1, 5 bases. The CDR3 covers 14 residues. The V and J ends lost 6 bases and 5 bases respectively, with 16 bases between them. CDR1 and CDR2 from the germline V gene are MNHEY and SMNVEV (reference sequence).

The chain recombines TRBV20-1 with TRBJ2-1; D is perhaps TRBD1 (6 bases). CDR3 length: 14 residues. Per the germline V gene, CDR1 is DFQATT and CDR2 is SNEGSKA (reference sequence). Between the trimmed V and J ends, which lost 5 bases and 0 bases, there was a span of 11 bases. The CDR3 nucleotides are TGCAGTGCTCCACAGGGCAGCTCCTACAATGAGCAGTTCTTC. It codes for CSAPQGSSYNEQFF.

CDR3 sequence: CASSLMDSLNEQFF. The CDR3 region has the DNA TGTGCCAGCAGTTTAATGGACAGCCTCAATGAGCAGTTCTTC. The chain carries TRBV27 and TRBJ2-1; D possibly corresponds to TRBD1 (6 bases). CDR3 length: 14 residues. With 2 bases removed from V and 6 bases from J, the gap between germline ends came to 11 bases. CDR1 MNHEY and CDR2 SMNVEV come from the germline V gene (reference sequence).

In regard to this clonotype: Because the CDR3's place on the DNA is in doubt, the DNA is left out and the CDR3 is given as listed by TCRdb. This chain links TRBV27 with TRBJ2-5; the table gives TRBD1 as D, unverified against the DNA. Germline-derived CDR1 and CDR2 are MNHEY and SMNVEV (reference sequence). Counting both end residues, the CDR3 totals 18 amino acids. The CDR3 sequence: CASDSVPAVSPWGETQYF.

This clonotype was detected a few times. The chain uses TRBV6-1 and TRBJ2-4, with D perhaps matching TRBD1 (5 bases). The CDR3 sequence is 15 residues long. Germline CDR1 reads MNHNS; CDR2 reads SASEGT. V dropped 6 bases and J dropped 0 bases, with 12 bases sitting between them. CDR3 coding DNA: TGTGCCAGCAGAGGGGAAGAGATAGCCAAAAACATTCAGTACTTC. Amino acid sequence: CASRGEEIAKNIQYF.

The rearrangement links TRBV6-5 to TRBJ2-1; 7 bases fit TRBD1. After removal of 6 bases from V and 8 bases from J, the junction contained 13 bases not matched to a gene. Germline V gene sequence: CDR1 MNHEY, CDR2 SVGAGI. This CDR3 is 15 amino acids long. As DNA, the CDR3 is TGTGCCAGCAGCAGAGGCGACAGGGTGGGAGATGAGCAGTTCTTC. It specifies CASSRGDRVGDEQFF.

This chain joins TRBV29-1 and TRBJ2-5; no firm D call. With 4 bases removed from V and 11 bases from J, the gap between germline ends came to 17 bases. The CDR3 is 12 residues long. Germline V gives CDR1 SQVTM, CDR2 ANQGSEA. CDR3 bases: TGCAGCGTTGGGTACTCAGCTAAAGAGCAGTACTTC. Encoded protein: CSVGYSAKEQYF. Full variable domain (remainder filled in from reference TRBV29-1 and TRBJ2-5): SAVISQKPSRDICQRGTSLTIQCQVDSQVTMMFWYRQQPGQSLTLIATANQGSEATYESGFVIDKFPISRPNLTFSTLTVSNMSPEDSSIYLCSVGYSAKEQYFGPGTRLLVL.

This rearrangement joins TRBV21-1 to TRBJ1-2. TRBV21-1 is marked as a pseudogene. This CDR3 spans 15 amino acids. DNA for the CDR3: TGTGCCAGCAGCAAAGCGGAAGGTTACCGCTATGGCTACACCTTC. Its protein product is CASSKAEGYRYGYTF.

The V call is TRBV20-1, the J call TRBJ2-7, with D perhaps matching TRBD1 (6 bases). The CDR3 consists of 15 residues. Trimming shortened V by 0 bases and J by 3 bases, and 15 bases separated the two germline ends. CDR1 and CDR2 (germline): DFQATT, SNEGSKA (reference sequence). CDR3 nucleotides: TGCAGTGCTAGAGAGGTGCAGGGGATGAACTACGAGCAGTACTTC. Its translation: CSAREVQGMNYEQYF.

The rearrangement joins TRBV7-9 to TRBJ2-1; D may be TRBD1 (6 bases). CDR3 length: 13 residues. Germline V gene sequence: CDR1 SEHNR, CDR2 FQNEAQ (reference sequence). V was cut by 1 base and J by 8 bases, with 9 bases left in between. CDR3 amino acids: CASSLGTADEQFF. DNA for the CDR3: TGTGCCAGCAGCTTAGGGACAGCGGATGAGCAGTTCTTC.

This clonotype was counted between two and nine times. V usage is TRBV20-1 and J usage is TRBJ2-5; the match to TRBD2 covers 10 bases. The CDR3 contains 19 residues. Germline CDR1 reads DFQATT; CDR2 reads SNEGSKA (reference sequence). V was pared by 0 bases and J by 3 bases, with 16 bases of the junction left unmatched. CDR3 bases: TGCAGTGCTAGAGATCCTTCGCTAGCGGGAGCCAATTATAAAGAGACCCAGTACTTC. Translating gives CSARDPSLAGANYKETQYF.

V and J are TRBV12-3 or TRBV12-4 and TRBJ1-2; D remains unclear. This CDR3 spans 12 amino acids. V lost 6 bases and J lost 6, with 11 bases in between. The CDR3 DNA follows: TGTGCCAGCAGCGGGGAGTTACATGGCTACACCTTC. This sequence encodes CASSGELHGYTF.

The chain combines TRBV20-1 with TRBJ2-3; 10 nucleotides align to TRBD2. The CDR3 is 19 amino acids. Germline loops: CDR1 DFQATT, CDR2 SNEGSKA (reference sequence). Trimming cost V 6 bases and J 0 bases; bases outside gene matches: 18. The CDR3, as DNA: TGCAGTGCCTCCCGACCCACTAGCGGGAACACCTATAGCACAGATACGCAGTATTTT. It yields the protein CSASRPTSGNTYSTDTQYF.

This clonotype was seen a handful of times. The rearrangement links TRBV15 to TRBJ2-3; no clear D. V lost 0 bases and J lost 3, with 10 bases in between. CDR3 length: 15 amino acids. Germline V gives CDR1 LNHNV, CDR2 YYDKDF (reference sequence). The CDR3 DNA reads TGTGCCACCAGCAGAGATCCCCTTAGGACAGATACGCAGTATTTT. Protein product: CATSRDPLRTDTQYF. Complete variable domain (other parts from reference TRBV15 and TRBJ2-3): DAMVIQNPRYQVTQFGKPVTLSCSQTLNHNVMYWYQQKSSQAPKLLFHYYDKDFNNEADTPDNFQSRRPNTSFCFLDIRSPGLGDTAMYLCATSRDPLRTDTQYFGPGTRLTVL.

V is TRBV6-2 or TRBV6-3 and J is TRBJ2-7, with D perhaps TRBD1 (6 bases). Germline values: CDR1 MNHEY, CDR2 SVGEGT. Trimming pared 8 bases from V and 6 bases from J, leaving 14 bases between. CDR3 size: 12 residues. The CDR3 sequence is CASGQPSVEQYF. The DNA of the CDR3 is TGTGCCAGCGGACAGCCCTCTGTCGAGCAGTACTTC.